The clone carrying this T cell receptor beta chain is a singleton in its sample. The conserved phenylalanine or tryptophan normally closing the CDR3 is absent here, so this likely arose from a read error. Germline DNA was extracted too, while blood RNA derived from unsorted whole blood. Germline CDR1 MGHRA, CDR2 YSYEKL. The CDR3 runs to 15 residues. These data originate in a study of tumor-infiltrating lymphocytes in primary liver carcinoma. With a constant-region primer, TCR beta cDNA was made from approximately 450 ng of total RNA. Libraries for TCR beta were built through three nested multiplex PCR rounds, which together made up a slightly modified ARM-PCR procedure. PCR rounds one and two used TRBV1-TRBV30 forward primers with a C-beta reverse primer for around 9 cycles each. TCRdb passed the multiplex PCR reads through MiXCR, listing each CDR3 protein once. The table records around 330,000 distinct CDR3 sequences, less than 75% of them present only once.

V and J are TRBV4-1 and TRBJ1-1, with D possibly TRBD1 on 6 matching bases. The specimen sequenced was peripheral blood. This TCR was recovered from a man in his forties or fifties with primary liver carcinoma and hepatitis B virus infection. CDR3 protein: CASSPQQGRNAEAFL. In nucleotides, the CDR3 is TGCGCCAGCAGCCCCCAACAGGGCCGGAACGCTGAAGCTTTCTTA.